Below, 11 T cell receptor beta chains from the same sample are listed, as sequenced in a study of graft-versus-host responses after intestinal transplantation (dated by TCRdb to 2020 to 2022). The time point label for this specimen denotes: cells obtained before transplantation from donor or recipient. Libraries were built with the immunoSEQ multiplex PCR assay. TCRdb limited this immuneACCESS table to in-frame rearrangements with V and J called. A share of clones is missing; checked studies link under half to unresolved V genes, and the rest is unexplained. The sample yields about 100,000 clones; about 88% were counted once. The biggest ten clones account for about 0.9% of the sample. No cognate antigen is known for these TCRs. The specimen comprised unstimulated CD4+ T cells sorted from spleen or lymph node cells, sampled before transplant. The receptors here all came from a human donor who was the organ donor for an intestinal transplant.

The V call is TRBV5-4, the J call TRBJ1-2, with D perhaps TRBD1 (6 bases). CDR1 SGHNT and CDR2 YYREEE come from the germline V gene (reference sequence). The CDR3 covers 16 residues. V was clipped by 4 bases and J by 2 bases, with 18 bases between them. The chain's CDR3 is CASSHTGRGPNYGYTF. CDR3 nucleotide sequence: TGTGCCAGCAGCCATACAGGGAGAGGCCCGAACTATGGCTACACCTTC.

V gene TRBV7-9 combines with J gene TRBJ1-4, with 8 bases identical to TRBD1. V shed 1 base and J 10 bases; nucleotides not matched to a gene: 5. The CDR3 extends over 14 amino acids. In germline, CDR1 is SEHNR, CDR2 FQNEAQ (reference sequence). CDR3 residues: CASSLGTGLGKLFF. CDR3 nucleotides: TGTGCCAGCAGCTTAGGGACAGGGCTTGGAAAACTGTTTTTT.

The chain links TRBV30 to TRBJ1-1; weak D call: TRBD1 (6 bases). CDR1 is GTSNPN, CDR2 SVGIG, per germline (reference sequence). The CDR3 runs to 16 residues. V was shortened by 3 bases and J by 8 bases, with 25 bases between the two germline ends. CDR3 amino acids: CAWRSRGAQNLREAFF. The CDR3 DNA sequence: TGTGCCTGGAGGTCCCGGGGGGCGCAAAACCTAAGGGAAGCTTTCTTT.

The rearrangement uses TRBV10-3 and TRBJ2-3, with 7 positions matching TRBD1. The CDR3 sequence is 14 residues long. CDR1 is ENHRY and CDR2 is SYGVKD in the germline V gene. The V segment lost 8 bases and the J segment 3 bases; nucleotides outside the gene matches: 8. The CDR3 here is CAIQAGGVTDTQYF. CDR3 bases: TGTGCCATCCAAGCAGGGGGAGTTACAGATACGCAGTATTTT.

This sequence joins TRBV28 and TRBJ1-2; D is ambiguous. The V end was cut by 1 base, the J end by 1 base, with 10 bases between. Per germline, CDR1 MDHEN and CDR2 SYDVKM. The CDR3 totals 15 residues. The CDR3 reads CASSLLGGFNYGYTF. As DNA, the CDR3 is TGTGCCAGCAGTTTATTAGGAGGGTTTAACTATGGCTACACCTTC.

V is TRBV20-1 and J is TRBJ1-5; D gene unclear. The CDR3 has 11 residues. With 3 bases removed from V and 6 bases from J, the gap between germline ends came to 6 bases. The germline V gene has CDR1 DFQATT and CDR2 SNEGSKA (reference sequence). Written as DNA, the CDR3 is TGCAGTGCTAGTGAAGGTCAGCCCCAGCATTTT. This sequence encodes CSASEGQPQHF.

J is TRBJ2-3 and V is TRBV9; 12 nucleotides align to TRBD2. The CDR3 loop spans 17 amino acids. The trim removed 4 bases at V and 0 bases at J, leaving 6 bases unmatched. The V gene's germline CDR1 is SGDLS and CDR2 YYNGEE. CDR3 nucleotides: TGTGCCAGCAGCCCCCATGGACTAGCGGGGAGCACAGATACGCAGTATTTT. Translation: CASSPHGLAGSTDTQYF.

In this sample, this clone turned up once. V is TRBV6-6 and J is TRBJ1-6; 7 positions match TRBD1. The CDR3 is 15 amino acids. The V segment lost 2 bases and the J segment 4 bases; nucleotides outside the gene matches: 2. Germline V lookup: CDR1 MNHNY, CDR2 SVGAGI (reference sequence). CDR3 amino acids: CASSYPGQYNSPLHF. DNA for the CDR3: TGTGCCAGCAGTTACCCGGGACAGTATAATTCACCCCTCCACTTT.

This clone was seen a single time. The CDR3 DNA sequence: TGTGCCTGGAGTGTAGGGCTCGTCTTCGGGCACACCTTC. Its translation: CAWSVGLVFGHTF. This rearrangement joins TRBV30 to TRBJ1-2; D is unresolved. The CDR3 spans 13 residues. Germline V CDR1 and CDR2: GTSNPN, SVGIG (reference sequence). The V gene lost 0 bases and the J gene lost 12 bases, with 17 bases spanning the gap.

With regard to this clone: One end of the junction does not line up with germline, which may come from a read error. The CDR3: CASSVDSGTGANVLTF. Here the CDR3 DNA reads TGTGCCAGCAGCGTAGACTCCGGGACTGGGGCCAACGTCCTGACTTTC. This chain links TRBV11-2 with TRBJ2-6, with D possibly being TRBD2 (5 bases). CDR3 length: 16 residues. Germline CDR1 reads SGHAT; CDR2 reads FQNNGV.

The rearrangement uses TRBV9 and TRBJ1-3, with D hard to call. Trimming pared 0 bases from V and 3 bases from J, leaving 7 bases between. Per the germline V gene, CDR1 is SGDLS and CDR2 is YYNGEE. The CDR3 runs to 14 residues. The CDR3 sequence: CASSVAANGNTIYF. DNA of the CDR3: TGTGCCAGCAGCGTAGCGGCAAATGGAAACACCATATATTTT.